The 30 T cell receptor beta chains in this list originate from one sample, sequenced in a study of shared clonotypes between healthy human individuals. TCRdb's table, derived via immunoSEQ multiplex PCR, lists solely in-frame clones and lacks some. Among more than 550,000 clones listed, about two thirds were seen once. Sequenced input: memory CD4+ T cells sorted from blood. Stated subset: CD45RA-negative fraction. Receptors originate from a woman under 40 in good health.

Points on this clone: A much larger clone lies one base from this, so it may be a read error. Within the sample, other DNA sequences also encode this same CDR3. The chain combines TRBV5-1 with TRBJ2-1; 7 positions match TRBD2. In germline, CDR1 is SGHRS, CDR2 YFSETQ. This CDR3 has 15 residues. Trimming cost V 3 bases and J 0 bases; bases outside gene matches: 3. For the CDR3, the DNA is TGCGCCAGCAGCTCGGCTAGCGGCTCCTACAATGAGCAGTTCTTC. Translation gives CASSSASGSYNEQFF.

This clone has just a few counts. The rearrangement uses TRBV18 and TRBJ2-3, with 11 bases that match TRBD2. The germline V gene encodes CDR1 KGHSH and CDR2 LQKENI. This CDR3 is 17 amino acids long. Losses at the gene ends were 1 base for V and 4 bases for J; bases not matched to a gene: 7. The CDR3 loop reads CASSPRAGTSGPDTQYF. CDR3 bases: TGTGCCAGCTCACCACGTGCTGGGACTAGCGGACCAGATACGCAGTATTTT.

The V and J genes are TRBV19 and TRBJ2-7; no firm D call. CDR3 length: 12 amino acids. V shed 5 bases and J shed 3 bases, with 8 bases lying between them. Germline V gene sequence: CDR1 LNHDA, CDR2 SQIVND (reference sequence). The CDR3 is CASSEGLYEQYF. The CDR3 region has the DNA TGTGCCAGTAGTGAAGGTCTCTACGAGCAGTACTTC. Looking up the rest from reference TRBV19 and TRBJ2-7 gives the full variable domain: DGGITQSPKYLFRKEGQNVTLSCEQNLNHDAMYWYRQDPGQGLRLIYYSQIVNDFQKGDIAEGYSVSREKKESFPLTVTSAQKNPTAFYLCASSEGLYEQYFGPGTRLTVT.

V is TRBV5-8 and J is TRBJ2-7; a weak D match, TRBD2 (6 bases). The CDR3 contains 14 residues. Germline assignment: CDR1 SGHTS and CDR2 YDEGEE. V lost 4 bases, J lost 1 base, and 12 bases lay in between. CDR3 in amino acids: CASSNLRGSYEQYF. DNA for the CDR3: TGTGCCAGCAGCAACCTACGGGGGTCCTACGAGCAGTACTTC.

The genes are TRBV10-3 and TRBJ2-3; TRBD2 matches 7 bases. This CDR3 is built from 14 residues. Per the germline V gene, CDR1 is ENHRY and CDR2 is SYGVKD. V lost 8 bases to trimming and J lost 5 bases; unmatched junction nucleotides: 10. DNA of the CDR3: TGTGCCATCTCGGTCGCGGGAGAAGGAGATACGCAGTATTTT. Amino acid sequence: CAISVAGEGDTQYF.

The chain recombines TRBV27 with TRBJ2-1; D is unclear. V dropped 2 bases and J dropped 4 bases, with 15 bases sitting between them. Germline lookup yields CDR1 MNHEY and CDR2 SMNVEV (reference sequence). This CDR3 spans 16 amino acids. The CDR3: CASSLEGSPEYNEQFF. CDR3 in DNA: TGTGCCAGCAGTTTAGAAGGCTCCCCGGAATACAATGAGCAGTTCTTC.

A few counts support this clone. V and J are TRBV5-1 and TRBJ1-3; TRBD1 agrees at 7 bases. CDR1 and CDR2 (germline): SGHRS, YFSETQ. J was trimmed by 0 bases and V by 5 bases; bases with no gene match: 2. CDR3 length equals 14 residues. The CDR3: CASRGQSSGNTIYF. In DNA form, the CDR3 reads TGCGCCAGCAGGGGACAGAGCTCTGGAAACACCATATATTTT.

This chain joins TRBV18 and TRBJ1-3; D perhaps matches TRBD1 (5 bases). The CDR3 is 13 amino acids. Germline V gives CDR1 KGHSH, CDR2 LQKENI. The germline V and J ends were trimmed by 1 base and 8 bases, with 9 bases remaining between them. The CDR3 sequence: CASSPRQGDTIYF. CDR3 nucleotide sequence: TGTGCCAGCTCACCACGTCAGGGCGACACCATATATTTT.

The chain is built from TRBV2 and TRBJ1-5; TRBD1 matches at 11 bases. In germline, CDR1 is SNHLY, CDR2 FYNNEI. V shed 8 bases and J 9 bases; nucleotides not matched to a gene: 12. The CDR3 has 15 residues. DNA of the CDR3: TGTGCCAGCGGGCGGGACAGGGGGTCGCGTGGGCCCCAGCATTTT. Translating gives CASGRDRGSRGPQHF.

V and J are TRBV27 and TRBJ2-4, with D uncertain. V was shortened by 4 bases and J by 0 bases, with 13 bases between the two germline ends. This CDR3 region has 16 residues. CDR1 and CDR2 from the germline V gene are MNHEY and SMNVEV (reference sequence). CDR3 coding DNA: TGTGCCAGCAGTTCCCTGTTGACGGTAGCCAAAAACATTCAGTACTTC. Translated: CASSSLLTVAKNIQYF.

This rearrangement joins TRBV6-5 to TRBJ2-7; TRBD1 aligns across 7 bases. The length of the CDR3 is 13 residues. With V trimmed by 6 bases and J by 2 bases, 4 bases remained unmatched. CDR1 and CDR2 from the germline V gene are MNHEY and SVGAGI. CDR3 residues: CASRGTAAYEQYF. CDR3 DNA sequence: TGTGCCAGCAGGGGGACAGCCGCCTACGAGCAGTACTTC.

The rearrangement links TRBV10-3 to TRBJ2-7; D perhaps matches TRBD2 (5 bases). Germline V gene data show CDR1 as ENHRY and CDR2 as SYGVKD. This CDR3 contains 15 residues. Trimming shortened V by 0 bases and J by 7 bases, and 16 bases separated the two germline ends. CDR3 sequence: CAISESGGGPTEQYF. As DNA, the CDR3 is TGTGCCATCAGTGAGTCGGGCGGAGGCCCTACGGAGCAGTACTTC.

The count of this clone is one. CDR3 loop: CASSFGTSETDTQYF. Written as DNA, the CDR3 is TGCGCCAGCAGCTTCGGGACTAGTGAGACAGATACGCAGTATTTT. The chain employs TRBV5-1 and TRBJ2-3, with TRBD2 matching 8 bases. This CDR3 has 15 amino acids. With 2 bases clipped from V and 3 bases from J, the junction kept 5 bases outside the gene matches. CDR1 and CDR2 from the germline V gene are SGHRS and YFSETQ.

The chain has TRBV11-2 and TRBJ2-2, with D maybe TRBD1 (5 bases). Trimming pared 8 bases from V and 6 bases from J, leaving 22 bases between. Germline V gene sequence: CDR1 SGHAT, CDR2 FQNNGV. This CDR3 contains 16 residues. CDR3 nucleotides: TGTGCCAGCGGAACTCGATCCGTTTTAGGGGCCGGGGAGCTGTTTTTT. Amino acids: CASGTRSVLGAGELFF.

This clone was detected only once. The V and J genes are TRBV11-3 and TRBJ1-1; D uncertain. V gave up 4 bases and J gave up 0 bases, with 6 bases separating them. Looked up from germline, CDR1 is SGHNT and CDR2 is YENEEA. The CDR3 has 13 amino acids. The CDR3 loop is CASSSRMNTEAFF. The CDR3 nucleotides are TGTGCCAGCAGCTCCAGAATGAACACTGAAGCTTTCTTT. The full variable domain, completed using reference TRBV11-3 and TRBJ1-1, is EAGVVQSPRYKIIEKKQPVAFWCNPISGHNTLYWYLQNLGQGPELLIRYENEEAVDDSQLPKDRFSAERLKGVDSTLKIQPAELGDSAVYLCASSSRMNTEAFFGQGTRLTVV.

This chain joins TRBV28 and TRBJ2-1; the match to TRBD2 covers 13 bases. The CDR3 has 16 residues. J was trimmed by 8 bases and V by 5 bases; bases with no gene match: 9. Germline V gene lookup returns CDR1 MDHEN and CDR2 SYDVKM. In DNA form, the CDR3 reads TGTGCCAGCAGTGCTGTCGGACTAGCGGGAGTTTATGAGCAGTTCTTC. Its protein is CASSAVGLAGVYEQFF.

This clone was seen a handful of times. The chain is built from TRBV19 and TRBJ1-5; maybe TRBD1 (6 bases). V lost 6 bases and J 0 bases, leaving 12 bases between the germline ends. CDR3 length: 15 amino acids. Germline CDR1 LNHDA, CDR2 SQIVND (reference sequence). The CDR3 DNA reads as TGTGCCAGTAGGATCAGACAGGTTAGCAATCAGCCCCAGCATTTT. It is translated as CASRIRQVSNQPQHF.

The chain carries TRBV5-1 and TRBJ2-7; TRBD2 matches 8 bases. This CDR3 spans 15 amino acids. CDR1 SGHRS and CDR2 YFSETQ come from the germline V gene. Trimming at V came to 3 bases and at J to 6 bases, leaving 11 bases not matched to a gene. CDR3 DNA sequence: TGCGCCAGCAGCTCGCCGGGACTAGGAATTTCCGAGCAGTACTTC. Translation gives CASSSPGLGISEQYF.

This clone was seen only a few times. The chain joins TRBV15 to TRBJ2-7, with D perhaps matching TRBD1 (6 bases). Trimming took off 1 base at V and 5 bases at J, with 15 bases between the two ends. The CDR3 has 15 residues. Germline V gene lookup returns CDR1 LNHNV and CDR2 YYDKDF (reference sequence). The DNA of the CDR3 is TGTGCCACCAGCAGAGGGGGTCCAGGGGTAAACGAGCAGTACTTC. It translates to CATSRGGPGVNEQYF.

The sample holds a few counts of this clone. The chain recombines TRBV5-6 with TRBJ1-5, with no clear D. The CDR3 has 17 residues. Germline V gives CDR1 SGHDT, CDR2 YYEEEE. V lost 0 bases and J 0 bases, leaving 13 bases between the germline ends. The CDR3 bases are TGTGCCAGCAGCTTGGTTGTAAGTACGGATAGCAATCAGCCCCAGCATTTT. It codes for CASSLVVSTDSNQPQHF.

The CDR3 coding sequence is TGTGCCAGCTCACCAAGGGGACGGGCTAATGAAAAACTGTTTTTT. Its translation is CASSPRGRANEKLFF. The chain couples TRBV18 to TRBJ1-4; possible D gene TRBD1, 5 bases. The CDR3 covers 15 residues. Germline CDR1 is KGHSH and CDR2 is LQKENI. V gave up 2 bases and J gave up 3 bases, with 10 bases separating them.

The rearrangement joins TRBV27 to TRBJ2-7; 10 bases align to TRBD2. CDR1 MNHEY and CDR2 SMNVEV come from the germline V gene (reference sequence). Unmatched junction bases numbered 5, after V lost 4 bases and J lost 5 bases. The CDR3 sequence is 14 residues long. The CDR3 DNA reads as TGTGCCAGCAGTTCTCTAGCGGGAGCCCACGAGCAGTACTTC. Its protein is CASSSLAGAHEQYF.

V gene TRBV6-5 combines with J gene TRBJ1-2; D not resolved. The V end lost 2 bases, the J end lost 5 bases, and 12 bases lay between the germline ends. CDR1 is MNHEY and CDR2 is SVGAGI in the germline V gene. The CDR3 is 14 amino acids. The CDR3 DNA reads TGTGCCAGCAGTTACGCTCAGGCCTCGTATGGCTACACCTTC. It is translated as CASSYAQASYGYTF.

CDR3 residues: CAISGQGGGYGYTF. The CDR3 DNA reads TGTGCCATCAGCGGGCAGGGGGGTGGCTATGGCTACACCTTC. V is TRBV10-3 and J is TRBJ1-2, with 7 bases fitting TRBD1. This CDR3 has 14 amino acids. The germline V gene has CDR1 ENHRY and CDR2 SYGVKD. V dropped 6 bases and J dropped 4; count of bases not matched to a gene: 8.

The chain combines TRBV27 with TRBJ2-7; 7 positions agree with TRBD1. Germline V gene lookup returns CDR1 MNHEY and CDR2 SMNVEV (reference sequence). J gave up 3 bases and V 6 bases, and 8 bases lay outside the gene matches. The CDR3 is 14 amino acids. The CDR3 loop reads CASSRRQGIYEQYF. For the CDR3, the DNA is TGTGCCAGCAGCCGGCGACAGGGAATCTACGAGCAGTACTTC.

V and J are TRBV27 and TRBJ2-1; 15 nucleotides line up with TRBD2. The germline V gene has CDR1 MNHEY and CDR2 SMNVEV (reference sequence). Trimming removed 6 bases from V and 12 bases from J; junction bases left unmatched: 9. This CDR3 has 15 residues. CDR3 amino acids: CASSSGLAGGLRQFF. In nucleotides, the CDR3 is TGTGCCAGCAGCTCCGGACTAGCGGGAGGGCTACGGCAGTTCTTC.

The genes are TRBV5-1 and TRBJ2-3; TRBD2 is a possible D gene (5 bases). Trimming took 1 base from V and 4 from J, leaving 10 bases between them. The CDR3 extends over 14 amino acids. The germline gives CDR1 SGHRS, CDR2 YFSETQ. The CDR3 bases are TGCGCCAGCAGCTTGTCAGCGGAGTCAGATACGCAGTATTTT. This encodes CASSLSAESDTQYF.

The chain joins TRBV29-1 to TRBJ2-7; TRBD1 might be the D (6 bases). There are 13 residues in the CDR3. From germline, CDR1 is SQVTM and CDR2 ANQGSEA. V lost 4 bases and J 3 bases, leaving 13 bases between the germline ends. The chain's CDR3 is CSVVIGQSYEQYF. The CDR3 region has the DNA TGCAGCGTTGTTATTGGACAGAGCTACGAGCAGTACTTC.

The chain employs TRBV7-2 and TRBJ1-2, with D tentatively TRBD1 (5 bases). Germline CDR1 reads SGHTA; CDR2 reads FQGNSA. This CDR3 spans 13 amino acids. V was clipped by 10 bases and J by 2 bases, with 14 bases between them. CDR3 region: CAIRRTQNYGYTF. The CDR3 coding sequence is TGTGCCATACGGAGGACACAGAACTATGGCTACACCTTC. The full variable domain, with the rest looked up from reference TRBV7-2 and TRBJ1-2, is GAGVSQSPSNKVTEKGKDVELRCDPISGHTALYWYRQSLGQGLEFLIYFQGNSAPDKSGLPSDRFSAERTGGSVSTLTIQRTQQEDSAVYLCAIRRTQNYGYTFGSGTRLTVV.

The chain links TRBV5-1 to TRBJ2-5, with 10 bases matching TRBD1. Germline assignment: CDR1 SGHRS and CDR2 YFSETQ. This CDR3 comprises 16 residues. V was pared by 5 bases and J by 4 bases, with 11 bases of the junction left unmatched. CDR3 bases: TGCGCCAGCAGACCGTACCGGACAGGGGGGGGAGAGACCCAGTACTTC. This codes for CASRPYRTGGGETQYF.